The rows below give T cell receptor beta chains drawn from one sample of a study of regulatory T cells in long-lasting Graves disease. TCRdb passed the multiplex PCR reads through MiXCR, listing each CDR3 protein once. The sample lists hundreds of thousands of distinct CDR3 sequences; around 12% were seen once. These same data were also listed under a study on T cells in Graves' hyperthyroidism and ophthalmopathy.

Sequencing used peripheral blood mononuclear cells (PBMCs), obtained at new diagnosis, from a patient treated with antithyroid drugs. The receptors were sampled from a woman aged 25 to 39 with Graves disease. The CDR3 runs from the conserved cysteine through the conserved F or W. A D gene is named only where the DNA matches it firmly. Only some rows state a clone size, as once, few, many or a class for expanded clones.

V: TRBV11-3
D: .
J: TRBJ1-3
size: few
CDR3: CASSLATGTPRRTIYF
DNA: TGTGCCAGCAGCTTAGCTACTGGGACCCCGCGACGCACCATATATTTT

V: TRBV7-3
D: TRBD2
J: TRBJ2-2
size: .
CDR3: CASSLTSGRETGELFF
DNA: TGTGCCAGCAGCCTGACTAGCGGGAGGGAGACCGGGGAGCTGTTTTTT

V: TRBV30
D: .
J: TRBJ2-5
size: many
CDR3: CAWSVGQQETQYF
DNA: TGTGCCTGGAGTGTTGGACAACAAGAGACCCAGTACTTC

V: TRBV20-1
D: TRBD1
J: TRBJ2-7
size: many
CDR3: CSATDRTRRYEQYF
DNA: TGCAGTGCTACGGACAGGACAAGGCGCTACGAGCAGTACTTC

V: TRBV6-1
D: TRBD1
J: TRBJ2-2
size: many
CDR3: CASSPLQPGQGDTGELFF
DNA: TGTGCCAGCAGCCCATTGCAACCGGGACAGGGGGACACCGGGGAGCTGTTTTTT

V: TRBV7-3
D: .
J: TRBJ2-7
size: many
CDR3: CASSPRGGYYEQYF
DNA: TGTGCCAGCAGCCCAAGAGGGGGGTACTACGAGCAGTACTTC

V: TRBV10-3
D: .
J: TRBJ1-1
size: .
CDR3: CAISESESGGTEAFF
DNA: TGTGCCATCAGTGAATCGGAGAGTGGGGGCACTGAAGCTTTCTTT

V: TRBV2
D: TRBD1
J: TRBJ1-5
size: many
CDR3: CASSEDRVQSNQPQHF
DNA: TGTGCCAGCAGTGAGGACAGGGTCCAAAGCAATCAGCCCCAGCATTTT

V: TRBV5-8
D: .
J: TRBJ2-1
size: few
CDR3: CASSPRVLSYNEQFF
DNA: TGTGCCAGCAGCCCACGTGTACTTTCCTACAATGAGCAGTTCTTC

V: TRBV18
D: .
J: TRBJ2-7
size: few
CDR3: CASSPLGGSGEQYF
DNA: TGTGCCAGCTCACCACTCGGGGGCTCGGGCGAGCAGTACTTC

V: TRBV6-1
D: .
J: TRBJ1-2
size: many
CDR3: CASSRDIYGCTF
DNA: TGTGCCAGCAGTCGGGACATCTATGGCTGCACCTTC

V: TRBV7-2
D: TRBD2
J: TRBJ2-1
size: .
CDR3: CASRSPLAGVYFDEQFF
DNA: TGTGCCAGCAGATCCCCCCTAGCGGGAGTATATTTCGATGAGCAGTTCTTC

V: TRBV2
D: .
J: TRBJ1-1
size: many
CDR3: CASSDEGSNTEAFF
DNA: TGTGCCAGCAGTGATGAGGGGTCGAACACTGAAGCTTTCTTT

V: TRBV7-2
D: .
J: TRBJ1-4
size: many
CDR3: CASSRQRADEKLFF
DNA: TGTGCCAGCAGCCGACAGCGCGCGGACGAAAAACTGTTTTTT

V: TRBV28
D: TRBD1
J: TRBJ2-3
size: many
CDR3: CASSLAGTGFSTQYF
DNA: TGTGCCAGCAGTTTAGCTGGGACAGGGTTTAGTACGCAGTATTTT

V: TRBV20-1
D: .
J: TRBJ2-4
size: .
CDR3: CSARATPRPQNIQYF
DNA: TGCAGTGCTAGAGCCACTCCCCGGCCCCAAAACATTCAGTACTTC

V: TRBV19
D: .
J: TRBJ1-3
size: .
CDR3: CATRVGSSSGNTIYF
DNA: TGTGCCACCCGAGTCGGGTCCAGCTCTGGAAACACCATATATTTT

V: TRBV20-1
D: TRBD1
J: TRBJ1-1
size: .
CDR3: CSASPQGAWTEAFF
DNA: TGCAGTGCTAGTCCACAGGGGGCCTGGACTGAAGCTTTCTTT

V: TRBV7-9
D: .
J: TRBJ1-1
size: many
CDR3: CASSPARENTEAFF
DNA: TGTGCCAGCAGCCCTGCCAGGGAGAACACTGAAGCTTTCTTT

V: TRBV18
D: .
J: TRBJ2-2
size: many
CDR3: CASSPTLSRGTGELFF
DNA: TGTGCCAGCTCACCTACCCTTAGCCGGGGCACCGGGGAGCTGTTTTTT

V: TRBV30
D: .
J: TRBJ1-1
size: .
CDR3: CAWSRSRNTEAFF
DNA: TGTGCCTGGAGTCGTTCAAGGAACACTGAAGCTTTCTTT

V: TRBV7-3
D: .
J: TRBJ2-2
size: many
CDR3: CASSSPGLELFF
DNA: TGTGCCAGCAGCTCTCCTGGTTTGGAGCTGTTTTTT

V: TRBV9
D: TRBD2
J: TRBJ2-1
size: .
CDR3: CASSVVSASGYNEQFF
DNA: TGTGCCAGCAGCGTAGTGTCGGCTAGCGGATACAATGAGCAGTTCTTC

V: TRBV28
D: .
J: TRBJ2-1
size: many
CDR3: CASSLSPSYNEQFF
DNA: TGTGCCAGCAGTTTATCCCCCTCCTACAATGAGCAGTTCTTC

V: TRBV7-7
D: .
J: TRBJ1-1
size: .
CDR3: CASSQSLNTEAFF
DNA: TGTGCCAGCAGCCAGAGCCTGAACACTGAAGCTTTCTTT